The sequence of this TCR beta chain was determined in a study of cytomegalovirus exposure and HLA in healthy donors. The overall study: Within an early data release were about 85 million unique TCRs drawn from HLA-typed donors.

This clone was observed once. The antigen is not known. PCR employed 60 Vbeta and 13 Jbeta primers. Source study methods: Tens of millions of unique TCR beta chains, 9 million to 14 million shared, were counted in a later analysis. Generated by immunoSEQ multiplex PCR, the TCRdb table keeps only in-frame clones and is missing some. That table gives V, J and clone size, and the DNA gave D and trimming. Here the sample spans 150,000 to 200,000 clones, around 68% being singletons. V gave up 5 bases and J gave up 0 bases, with 23 bases separating them. CDR3 length equals 19 residues. Germline CDR1 reads MDHEN; CDR2 reads SYDVKM. Points from the study as a whole: Compared with the approximately 670-donor mean, an Asian-associated ancestry cluster reportedly had fewer N-insertions, according to a later analysis.

This chain joins TRBV28 and TRBJ1-5, with a tentative D call TRBD1 (5 bases). This TCR was recovered from a woman between 40 and 50 years old in good health and CMV-seropositive. Sequencing input: PBMCs. CDR3 DNA: TGTGCCAGCAGTCCCCGCCCCCACGGGGGGGGGTATAGCAATCAGCCCCAGCATTTT. As protein: CASSPRPHGGGYSNQPQHF.